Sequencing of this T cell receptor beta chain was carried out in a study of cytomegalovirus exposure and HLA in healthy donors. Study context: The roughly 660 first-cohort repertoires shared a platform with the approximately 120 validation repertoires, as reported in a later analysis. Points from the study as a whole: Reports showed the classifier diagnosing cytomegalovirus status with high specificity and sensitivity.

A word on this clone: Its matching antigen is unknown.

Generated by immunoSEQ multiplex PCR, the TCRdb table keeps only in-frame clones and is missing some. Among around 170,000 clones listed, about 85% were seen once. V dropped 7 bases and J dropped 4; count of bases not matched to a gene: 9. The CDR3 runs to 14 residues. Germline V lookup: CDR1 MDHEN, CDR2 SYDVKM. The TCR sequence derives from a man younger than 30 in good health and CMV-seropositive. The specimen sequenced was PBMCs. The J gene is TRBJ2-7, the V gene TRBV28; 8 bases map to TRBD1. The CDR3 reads CASTRGQGAYEQYF. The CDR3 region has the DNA TGTGCCAGCACAAGGGGGCAGGGGGCTTACGAGCAGTACTTC.